This T cell receptor beta chain was retrieved from a study of memory B cells and T cells in multiple sclerosis (dated by TCRdb to the late 2010s). Context from the whole study: In multiple sclerosis patients, the study set the TCR beta repertoires of autoproliferating peripheral T cells against those of T cells infiltrating brain lesions. TCR sequencing involved a couple of multiple sclerosis patients from whom brain lesions at autopsy or brain-infiltrating cells from biopsy were available.

This clone has a handful of counts. The antigen it binds to is not known. Base qualities are not at hand, and no much larger clone is one base apart. TCRbeta CDR3 regions were amplified from extracted genomic DNA using the immunoSEQ Platform. The immunoSEQ assay used multiplex PCR together with high-throughput sequencing and a bioinformatics pipeline from the vendor. The authors' analysis ran thus. Non-productive sequences and CDR3s shorter than 4 amino acids were excluded, and clonotype frequencies were recalculated for each sample. Shared clonotypes were identified in immunoSEQ Analyzer 2.0 as identical CDR3 amino acid, V gene and J gene sequences. To normalize repertoire overlap, the number of shared clonotypes was divided by the product of the two clone-set sizes and multiplied by 1000 to give arbitrary units. TCRdb provides this immuneACCESS table in a form limited to in-frame rearrangements. Some clones are lacking; in checked studies, under half of them reflect an unresolved V gene, and why the rest are absent is not known. V, J and clone size reflect that table, while D and trimming were determined from the DNA. The sample table contains 46,000 or so clones; only one count was recorded for roughly 87% of them. In total, the top ten clones hold about 1.1% of the sample.

On the study overall, not on this receptor specifically: Because clone-set sizes differed between compartments, counts of shared clonotypes were influenced and normalization was required.

The CDR3 contains 14 residues, cysteine and phenylalanine counted. The CDR3 DNA has 42 bases and is translated from base 1. Reading the germline V gene gives CDR1 KGHSH and CDR2 LQKENI. V is cut by 0 bases and J by 8 bases, and the space between the germline ends is 10 bases. Autoproliferating (CFSEdim) and non-proliferating (CFSEhi) T cell fractions were sequenced separately after stimulus-free culture of CFSE-labeled PBMCs. Altogether, approximately 5x10^7 CFSE-labeled PBMCs were kept in culture for roughly 7 days with no stimulus, after which the replicate wells were combined. PBMCs were labeled with 0.4 to 0.65 uM CFSE and were cultured without exogenous stimuli in serum-free AIM-V medium. PBMCs were isolated by Ficoll density gradient centrifugation and were cryopreserved before use. Using a FACSAria III, live 7-AAD-negative cells were sorted, then washed with PBS and stored frozen at -80 degrees C as dry pellets.

The sequence derives from a human donor with multiple sclerosis. The sample comprised PBMCs from blood kept in culture. The sequence is built from TRBV18 and TRBJ2-2, with no confidently assigned D gene. The DNA sequence is given as TGTGCCAGCTCACCACCTAGCCTTACAGGGGAGCTGTTTTTT. Its translation is CASSPPSLTGELFF.